This TCR beta chain originates from a study of cytomegalovirus exposure and HLA in healthy donors. Germline V CDR1 and CDR2: SGHDT, YYEEEE. The CDR3 spans 12 residues. V dropped 2 bases and J dropped 4 bases, with 6 bases sitting between them. Study conclusions and caveats: The authors assumed roughly uniform sequencing depth across donors for presence/absence analyses. Later genetic work tied a missense DCLRE1C variant to beta-chain V and J trimming. Association of roughly 18,000 TCR beta sequences with HLA alleles was found at 0.05 false discovery rate in a later analysis.

With regard to this clone: Its antigen remains unknown.

PCR primers comprised 60 Vbeta and 13 Jbeta primers. Sequenced by immunoSEQ multiplex PCR; TCRdb stores in-frame clones only, minus some. The sample carries about 190,000 clones, about 86% recorded once. Sequences were obtained from PBMCs. The sequence was collected from a man aged 40-55 years in good health and CMV-seropositive. V usage is TRBV5-6 and J usage is TRBJ2-5; no reliable D call. The CDR3 region has the DNA TGTGCCAGCAGCTTAACGGGAGAGACCCAGTACTTC. Its translation is CASSLTGETQYF.